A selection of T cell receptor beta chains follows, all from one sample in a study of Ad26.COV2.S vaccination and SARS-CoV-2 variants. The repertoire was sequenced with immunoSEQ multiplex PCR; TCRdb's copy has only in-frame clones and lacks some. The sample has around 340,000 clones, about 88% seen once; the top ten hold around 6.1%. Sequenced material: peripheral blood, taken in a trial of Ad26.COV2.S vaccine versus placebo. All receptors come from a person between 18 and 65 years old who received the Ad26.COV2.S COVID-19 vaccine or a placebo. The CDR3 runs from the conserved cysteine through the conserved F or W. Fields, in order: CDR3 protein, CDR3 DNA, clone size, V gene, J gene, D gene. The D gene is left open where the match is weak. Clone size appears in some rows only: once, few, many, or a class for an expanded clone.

CASSLIGSSGIFTDTQYF,TGTGCCAGCAGCTTAATTGGCAGTAGCGGAATATTCACAGATACGCAGTATTTT,NA,TRBV11-3,TRBJ2-3,NA
CASSQGQIYGYTF,TGCGCCAGCAGCCAAGGACAGATCTATGGCTACACCTTC,NA,TRBV4-1,TRBJ1-2,NA
CASSSGQDRNEQFF,TGTGCCAGCAGCTCTGGACAGGATCGCAATGAGCAGTTCTTC,NA,TRBV7-9,TRBJ2-1,TRBD1
CASSLATSNTGELFF,TGCGCCAGCAGCTTGGCTACATCGAACACCGGGGAGCTGTTTTTT,NA,TRBV5-1,TRBJ2-2,NA
CASSQDGAPGPGFNTEAFF,TGCGCCAGCAGCCAAGATGGGGCCCCGGGACCGGGGTTCAACACTGAAGCTTTCTTT,NA,TRBV4-3,TRBJ1-1,NA
CASSVAPHLNTGELFF,TGTGCCAGCAGCGTAGCTCCCCACCTTAACACCGGGGAGCTGTTTTTT,NA,TRBV9,TRBJ2-2,NA
CASSPLMGASLEFF,TGTGCCAGCAGCCCTCTAATGGGCGCATCGCTGGAGTTCTTC,NA,TRBV7-2,TRBJ2-1,NA
CASSAEPFGEQYF,TGTGCCAGCAGCGCGGAGCCTTTCGGGGAGCAGTACTTC,NA,TRBV9,TRBJ2-7,NA
CASIGEVKNIQYF,TGTGCCAGTATTGGGGAGGTCAAAAACATTCAGTACTTC,once,TRBV19,TRBJ2-4,NA
CASSLEGANYEQYF,TGTGCCAGCAGCTTGGAGGGGGCGAACTACGAGCAGTACTTC,NA,TRBV5-4,TRBJ2-7,TRBD1
CASSQHGTNTGELFF,TGCGCCAGCAGCCAACATGGGACGAACACCGGGGAGCTGTTTTTT,NA,TRBV4-1,TRBJ2-2,NA
CASNPVVGEAFF,TGTGCCAGCAACCCGGTGGTGGGGGAAGCTTTCTTT,NA,TRBV19,TRBJ1-1,NA
CATSRDGGYYEQYF,TGTGCCACCAGCAGAGATGGGGGCTACTACGAGCAGTACTTC,NA,TRBV15,TRBJ2-7,NA
CASSPRGLAGPYEQYF,TGTGCCAGCAGCCCCCGGGGACTAGCGGGACCCTACGAGCAGTACTTC,NA,TRBV7-9,TRBJ2-7,TRBD2
CASSEEVELYEQYF,TGTGCCAGCAGTGAAGAAGTAGAGTTGTACGAGCAGTACTTC,NA,TRBV6-1,TRBJ2-7,NA
CASSSRIEVYGYTF,TGTGCCAGCAGTTCCAGGATAGAGGTTTATGGCTACACCTTC,once,TRBV6-5,TRBJ1-2,NA
CASSPGGTSRQEQYF,TGTGCCAGCAGCCCAGGCGGGACTAGCCGTCAAGAGCAGTACTTC,NA,TRBV28,TRBJ2-7,TRBD2
CASSFMGTPDTQYF,TGTGCCAGCAGCTTTATGGGAACCCCGGATACGCAGTATTTT,once,TRBV7-9,TRBJ2-3,NA
CASSSGLADRMYEQYF,TGTGCCAGCAGCTCCGGACTAGCGGACCGTATGTACGAGCAGTACTTC,NA,TRBV13,TRBJ2-7,TRBD2
CASSPRGGGYEQYF,TGTGCCAGCAGCCCCCGGGGGGGAGGGTACGAGCAGTACTTC,NA,TRBV7-3,TRBJ2-7,TRBD2
CASSAFRGTANTEAFF,TGTGCCAGCAGTGCCTTCAGGGGAACCGCTAACACTGAAGCTTTCTTT,NA,TRBV28,TRBJ1-1,NA
CSASGDRSLYEQYF,TGCAGTGCTAGTGGGGACAGGAGTTTATACGAGCAGTACTTC,NA,TRBV20-1,TRBJ2-7,TRBD1
CASSLAGVNQPQHF,TGTGCCAGCAGTTTGGCAGGGGTTAATCAGCCCCAGCATTTT,NA,TRBV27,TRBJ1-5,NA
CASSVNSSPLHF,TGTGCCAGCAGCGTGAATAGTTCACCCCTCCACTTT,NA,TRBV9,TRBJ1-6,NA
CASRERPGGGENTIYF,TGTGCCAGCAGGGAACGACCTGGAGGGGGCGAAAACACCATATATTTT,NA,TRBV9,TRBJ1-3,TRBD1
CASQGIIGELFF,TGTGCCAGCCAAGGGATTATCGGGGAGCTGTTTTTT,NA,TRBV25-1,TRBJ2-2,NA
CASSPQARKYF,TGTGCCAGCAGCCCTCAGGCGAGGAAGTATTTT,NA,TRBV7-6,TRBJ2-3,NA
CASSLAGGPNEQFF,TGCGCCAGCAGCTTGGCGGGAGGGCCCAATGAGCAGTTCTTC,NA,TRBV5-1,TRBJ2-1,TRBD2
CASSIRGPSYNEQFF,TGTGCCAGTAGTATTAGGGGTCCCTCCTACAATGAGCAGTTCTTC,NA,TRBV19,TRBJ2-1,NA
CASSIWGTQANQPQHF,TGTGCCAGTAGTATTTGGGGGACACAGGCAAATCAGCCCCAGCATTTT,NA,TRBV19,TRBJ1-5,NA
CASSLPGLAGVDTQYF,TGTGCCAGCAGCTTACCGGGACTAGCGGGGGTAGATACGCAGTATTTT,NA,TRBV7-9,TRBJ2-3,TRBD2
CAASLGDTYEQYF,TGTGCCGCCTCTCTAGGGGATACCTACGAGCAGTACTTC,NA,TRBV6-5,TRBJ2-7,NA
CASIPGTGREKLFF,TGTGCCAGCATCCCCGGGACGGGCCGTGAAAAACTGTTTTTT,NA,TRBV28,TRBJ1-4,NA
CASSLAHRAGQYF,TGTGCCAGCAGCTTAGCGCATAGGGCCGGGCAGTACTTC,NA,TRBV7-6,TRBJ2-7,NA
CASSLGQIQETQYF,TGCGCCAGCAGCTTGGGACAGATCCAAGAGACCCAGTACTTC,NA,TRBV5-1,TRBJ2-5,NA
CAYTPSGSGTEAFF,TGTGCCTATACACCTTCGGGCAGTGGGACTGAAGCTTTCTTT,NA,TRBV30,TRBJ1-1,NA
CASSTHRGLNTEAFF,TGTGCCAGCAGCACCCACAGGGGGTTGAACACTGAAGCTTTCTTT,NA,TRBV7-9,TRBJ1-1,TRBD1
CASSPSPDSNQPQHF,TGTGCCAGCAGTCCCTCACCGGATAGCAATCAGCCCCAGCATTTT,NA,TRBV7-9,TRBJ1-5,NA
CASRAGPGVGTGELFF,TGTGCCAGTAGGGCCGGGCCCGGGGTGGGCACCGGGGAGCTGTTTTTT,once,TRBV19,TRBJ2-2,NA
CASSLVPGGSYEQYF,TGCGCCAGCAGCTTGGTGCCGGGAGGTTCCTACGAGCAGTACTTC,NA,TRBV5-1,TRBJ2-7,TRBD2
CASGGGGSDTQYF,TGTGCCAGCGGTGGAGGGGGATCAGATACGCAGTATTTT,NA,TRBV28,TRBJ2-3,NA
CASSPASGVSEQYF,TGTGCCAGCAGCCCCGCGTCGGGGGTTAGCGAGCAGTACTTC,few,TRBV5-4,TRBJ2-7,NA
CASSPPASGRIADTQYF,TGTGCCAGCAGTCCACCCGCTAGCGGGAGAATCGCAGATACGCAGTATTTT,NA,TRBV9,TRBJ2-3,TRBD2
CASSIGPNSNQPQHF,TGTGCCAGTAGTATCGGACCTAATAGCAATCAGCCCCAGCATTTT,few,TRBV19,TRBJ1-5,NA
CASSPGTQGSGNTIYF,TGTGCCAGCTCACCTGGGACCCAGGGCTCTGGAAACACCATATATTTT,once,TRBV18,TRBJ1-3,NA
CASSTTGGGETQYF,TGTGCCAGTAGTACGACAGGGGGAGGGGAGACCCAGTACTTC,NA,TRBV19,TRBJ2-5,TRBD1
CASSLVGSLTHQPQHF,TGTGCCAGCAGTTTAGTTGGCAGCTTGACCCATCAGCCCCAGCATTTT,NA,TRBV27,TRBJ1-5,NA
CASSRTPGWNEQFF,TGTGCCAGCAGCCGAACGCCTGGGTGGAATGAGCAGTTCTTC,NA,TRBV6-6,TRBJ2-1,NA
CASSLVGTGGYEQYF,TGTGCCAGCAGCTTAGTGGGTACAGGGGGCTACGAGCAGTACTTC,NA,TRBV7-9,TRBJ2-7,TRBD1
CASSPTEWGDGEQYF,TGTGCCAGCAGCCCTACTGAGTGGGGGGACGGCGAGCAGTACTTC,NA,TRBV13,TRBJ2-7,NA
CASSLDSGLIYEQYF,TGTGCCAGCAGCTTGGACAGCGGTCTAATCTACGAGCAGTACTTC,NA,TRBV5-4,TRBJ2-7,NA
CASSLKGNSEAFF,TGTGCCAGCAGCTTAAAAGGTAACTCTGAAGCTTTCTTT,NA,TRBV7-2,TRBJ1-1,NA